Listed here are 20 T cell receptor beta chains from one sample, sequenced in a study of T cell changes during pregnancy in multiple sclerosis. Generated by immunoSEQ multiplex PCR, the TCRdb table keeps only in-frame clones and is missing some. The profile shows some 28,000 clones, around 89% of them singletons. Sequencing was performed on CD4+ T cells from peripheral blood mononuclear cells, taken in the first trimester of pregnancy. These TCRs come from a female donor in good health, enrolled as a control in a pregnancy study.

The V call is TRBV20-1, the J call TRBJ2-1; 8 positions agree with TRBD2. The germline V gene has CDR1 DFQATT and CDR2 SNEGSKA (reference sequence). Unmatched junction bases numbered 3, after V lost 4 bases and J lost 10 bases. This CDR3 is built from 11 residues. The CDR3 here is CSAKTSVEQFF. The CDR3 region has the DNA TGCAGTGCTAAGACTAGCGTAGAGCAGTTCTTC.

This rearrangement joins TRBV5-1 to TRBJ2-7, with 7 bases identical to TRBD1. This CDR3 region has 14 residues. Germline lookup yields CDR1 SGHRS and CDR2 YFSETQ. Losses at the gene ends were 4 bases for V and 3 bases for J; bases not matched to a gene: 7. The CDR3: CASSKVGQDYEQYF. The CDR3 DNA reads TGCGCCAGCAGCAAGGTCGGACAGGACTACGAGCAGTACTTC.

The chain is built from TRBV18 and TRBJ1-1; D not certain. The germline CDR1 and CDR2 sequences are KGHSH and LQKENI. The ends were cut back, 3 bases at V and 6 bases at J, with 5 bases in the middle. This CDR3 has 11 amino acids. The CDR3 reads CASSPNSEAFF. CDR3 bases: TGTGCCAGCTCACCCAATTCTGAAGCTTTCTTT.

The genes are TRBV5-1 and TRBJ1-1; 7 nucleotides line up with TRBD1. Germline V gene lookup returns CDR1 SGHRS and CDR2 YFSETQ. The CDR3 spans 14 residues. V shed 5 bases, J shed 3 bases, and the junction held 7 bases outside the gene matches. The CDR3 here is CASSSGTVYTEAFF. The CDR3 region has the DNA TGCGCCAGCAGTTCCGGGACAGTCTACACTGAAGCTTTCTTT.

This chain joins TRBV2 and TRBJ2-3; D call uncertain. Germline CDR1 and CDR2: SNHLY and FYNNEI. This CDR3 has 14 residues. Trimming removed 7 bases at V and 0 bases at J, with 11 bases between. The CDR3 sequence: CASNPGPSTDTQYF. The CDR3, as DNA: TGTGCCAGCAATCCAGGCCCTAGCACAGATACGCAGTATTTT.

V and J are TRBV7-6 and TRBJ2-3, with D tentatively TRBD2 (5 bases). Germline V gene lookup returns CDR1 SGHVS and CDR2 FNYEAQ. V was clipped by 5 bases and J by 3 bases, with 15 bases between them. CDR3 length equals 15 residues. DNA of the CDR3: TGTGCCAGCAGCCCCGGGGTCGGGCGGACAGATACGCAGTATTTT. This gives the protein CASSPGVGRTDTQYF.

V and J are TRBV5-6 and TRBJ2-2; possibly TRBD2 for D (6 bases). Germline values: CDR1 SGHDT, CDR2 YYEEEE. This CDR3 has 15 amino acids. Trimming removed 4 bases from V and 2 bases from J, with 12 bases in between. CDR3 protein: CASSIGTLNTGELFF. The CDR3 DNA reads TGTGCCAGCAGCATCGGGACTCTCAACACCGGGGAGCTGTTTTTT.

The chain employs TRBV18 and TRBJ2-7; a possible D gene is TRBD2 (6 bases). V lost 6 bases, J lost 3 bases, and 15 bases lay in between. This CDR3 contains 14 residues. Germline loops: CDR1 KGHSH, CDR2 LQKENI. CDR3: CASSYLGGDYEQYF. CDR3 bases: TGTGCCAGCTCCTACCTAGGAGGGGACTACGAGCAGTACTTC.

V is TRBV6-4 and J is TRBJ1-6; D unclear. Trimming pared 9 bases from V and 14 bases from J, leaving 17 bases between. The germline V gene encodes CDR1 MRHNA and CDR2 SNTAGT. The CDR3 covers 12 residues. CDR3 protein: CASLARVSTLHF. DNA for the CDR3: TGTGCCAGTCTGGCGAGGGTTAGCACCCTCCACTTT.

This chain joins TRBV2 and TRBJ2-6; D gene unclear. This CDR3 region has 18 residues. Trimming shortened V by 4 bases and J by 0 bases, and 16 bases separated the two germline ends. In germline, CDR1 is SNHLY, CDR2 FYNNEI. CDR3 in amino acids: CASSVLYRVYSGANVLTF. Written as DNA, the CDR3 is TGTGCCAGCAGTGTGCTATACCGGGTCTACTCTGGGGCCAACGTCCTGACTTTC.

V is TRBV28 and J is TRBJ1-2; 9 bases align to TRBD1. V was clipped by 6 bases and J by 6 bases; unmatched bases: 11. The CDR3 sequence is 15 residues long. Germline V gene data show CDR1 as MDHEN and CDR2 as SYDVKM. The CDR3 sequence is CASRLRGTGSNGYTF. In DNA form, the CDR3 reads TGTGCCAGCAGGCTTAGAGGGACAGGGAGCAATGGCTACACCTTC.

The V gene is TRBV7-3, the J gene TRBJ2-5; 8 nucleotides line up with TRBD2. Germline loops: CDR1 SGHTA, CDR2 FQGTGA. The J segment lost 3 bases and the V segment lost 1 base, leaving 4 bases of the junction unmatched. The CDR3 runs 15 residues. The CDR3, as DNA: TGTGCCAGCAGCTTAAGTGGACTAGCTGAAGAGACCCAGTACTTC. This gives the protein CASSLSGLAEETQYF.

V and J are TRBV4-1 and TRBJ2-5, with D possibly matching TRBD1 (7 bases). Germline CDR1 and CDR2: MGHRA and YSYEKL. The ends were cut back, 0 bases at V and 5 bases at J, with 13 bases in the middle. The CDR3 is made up of 15 amino acids. In DNA form, the CDR3 reads TGCGCCAGCAGCCAAGATCCAGGGGGGCGGGAGACCCAGTACTTC. Translation: CASSQDPGGRETQYF.

The genes are TRBV18 and TRBJ1-1; possibly TRBD1 for D (6 bases). Germline V CDR1 and CDR2: KGHSH, LQKENI. V gave up 3 bases and J gave up 2 bases, with 13 bases separating them. The CDR3 runs 15 residues. The CDR3 loop is CASSPQPGHNTEAFF. The CDR3 DNA is TGTGCCAGCTCACCGCAGCCGGGACATAACACTGAAGCTTTCTTT.

V gene TRBV29-1 combines with J gene TRBJ2-1, with a tentative D call TRBD2 (6 bases). The CDR3 covers 12 residues. Germline CDR1 SQVTM, CDR2 ANQGSEA. Trimming took 7 bases from V and 10 from J, leaving 17 bases between them. The CDR3 here is CSAVEGRGEQFF. The CDR3 DNA reads as TGCAGCGCCGTGGAGGGTCGGGGGGAGCAGTTCTTC.

This clone was detected only once. This rearrangement joins TRBV18 to TRBJ2-5, with 15 bases aligning to TRBD2. V lost 3 bases, J lost 5 bases, and 4 bases stayed unmatched. The CDR3 is 16 amino acids. The germline V gene has CDR1 KGHSH and CDR2 LQKENI. CDR3 sequence (DNA): TGTGCCAGCTCACCGGGACTAGCGGGAGGAGTTGAGACCCAGTACTTC. Residues: CASSPGLAGGVETQYF.

This chain links TRBV10-3 with TRBJ2-3; 7 bases agree with TRBD2. Germline lookup yields CDR1 ENHRY and CDR2 SYGVKD. This CDR3 comprises 16 residues. V shed 0 bases, J shed 5 bases, and the junction held 8 bases outside the gene matches. This CDR3 is CAISESVGGGKDTQYF. The CDR3, as DNA: TGTGCCATCAGTGAGTCGGTTGGGGGGGGAAAAGATACGCAGTATTTT.

The chain links TRBV27 to TRBJ2-1, with a possible D match to TRBD1 (6 bases). V lost 0 bases and J lost 7, with 7 bases in between. CDR3 length equals 13 residues. Germline CDR1 reads MNHEY; CDR2 reads SMNVEV (reference sequence). CDR3 sequence (DNA): TGTGCCAGCAGTTTATCACAGGGAAATGAGCAGTTCTTC. It is translated as CASSLSQGNEQFF.

This chain links TRBV28 with TRBJ1-6; 8 nucleotides align to TRBD1. Germline V gene lookup returns CDR1 MDHEN and CDR2 SYDVKM. This CDR3 is built from 13 residues. With V trimmed by 8 bases and J by 9 bases, 6 bases remained unmatched. The CDR3 loop reads CASRRGLASPLHF. Written as DNA, the CDR3 is TGTGCCAGCCGCAGGGGGCTGGCTTCACCCCTCCACTTT.

In this sample, this clone turned up once. This chain links TRBV9 with TRBJ2-1, with a tentative D call TRBD2 (5 bases). In germline, CDR1 is SGDLS, CDR2 YYNGEE. The CDR3 spans 15 residues. Trimming removed 3 bases at V and 4 bases at J, with 14 bases between. This CDR3 reads CASSESGANYNEQFF. In DNA, the CDR3 is TGTGCCAGCAGCGAGAGCGGAGCCAATTACAATGAGCAGTTCTTC.